This T cell receptor (beta chain) is drawn from a study of CD8 T cells in Susac syndrome. The study's findings and limits: The study's TCR sequencing and HLA analysis drew on a certain number of individuals. That number was acknowledged as relatively small.

After extraction with the RNeasy kit, 0.5 to 1 ug of the RNA was reverse transcribed using random hexamers. The method of amplification for TCR beta CDR3 was immunoSEQ multiplex PCR, covering 54 Vbeta and 13 Jbeta. From the immunoSEQ multiplex PCR reads, TCRdb called clonotypes with MiXCR, one entry per CDR3 protein. The sample carries a few hundred thousand distinct CDR3 sequences, roughly 96% recorded once. Sequencing of TCR beta was undertaken in CD8+ and CD4+ T cells derived from blood. TEMRA cells were FACS-enriched, unlike CD8+ and CD4+ T cells, which were negatively isolated. The ends were cut back, 6 bases at V and 2 bases at J, with 17 bases in the middle. The length of the CDR3 is 14 residues. Germline V gives CDR1 DFQATT, CDR2 SNEGSKA (reference sequence). A word on this clonotype: Its antigen is not identified.

Sequenced: CD4+ T cells from PBMCs. The chain joins TRBV20-1 to TRBJ2-7; the D is unclear. The source of this sequence is a human donor with multiple sclerosis. CDR3 sequence reads: CSALVDPATYEQYF. As DNA, the CDR3 is TGCAGTGCCCTCGTTGATCCGGCTACCTACGAGCAGTACTTC.